The sequence of this TCR beta chain was determined in a study of regulatory T cells in long-lasting Graves disease. Libraries of TCR beta came from iRepertoire HTBI primers plus Arm-PCR of CDR3 regions. Methods used by the authors: Spanning all samples, the identified segments comprised some 60 TRBV and approximately 15 TRBJ. Each CDR3 protein is one row after TCRdb ran MiXCR on the multiplex PCR reads. The V and J calls were not made by the authors but by TCRdb's processing. The repertoire consists of hundreds of thousands of distinct CDR3 sequences, with around 32% occurring once and the leading ten covering about 40%. Time point specified: persistent/refractory GD, antithyroid drugs over 5 years with positive TRAb. Isolated PBMC RNA provided the starting material for the TCR library. This receptor was identified in a female donor with Graves disease. Sequencing was performed on peripheral blood mononuclear cells (PBMCs), taken when the disease was refractory, from a patient treated with antithyroid drugs.

CDR3 bases: TGTGCCAGCAGTGACTGGACAGATGGAAACACCATATATTTT. It encodes CASSDWTDGNTIYF. V gene TRBV25-1 combines with J gene TRBJ1-3, with D maybe TRBD1 (6 bases). This CDR3 comprises 14 residues. V lost 3 bases and J lost 3, with 9 bases in between. CDR1 and CDR2 from the germline V gene are MGHDK and SYGVNS.